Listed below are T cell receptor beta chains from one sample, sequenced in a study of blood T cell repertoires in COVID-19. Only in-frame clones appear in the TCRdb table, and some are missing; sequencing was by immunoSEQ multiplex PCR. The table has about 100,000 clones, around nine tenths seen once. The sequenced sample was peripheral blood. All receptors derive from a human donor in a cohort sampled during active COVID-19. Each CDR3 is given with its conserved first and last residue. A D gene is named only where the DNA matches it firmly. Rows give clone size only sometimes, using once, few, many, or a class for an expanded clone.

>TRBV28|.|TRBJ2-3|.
TGTGCCAGCAGAGGACAGCCCCAATCAGATACGCAGTATTTT
CASRGQPQSDTQYF
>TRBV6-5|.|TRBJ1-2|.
TGTGCCAGCACCCAGGCGGGGGGCTATGGCTACACCTTC
CASTQAGGYGYTF
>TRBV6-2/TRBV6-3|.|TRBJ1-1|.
TGTGCCAGCAGTTATCAGGCTACGAACACTGAAGCTTTCTTT
CASSYQATNTEAFF
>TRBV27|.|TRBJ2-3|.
TGTGCCAGCAGTTTGAGGCTAGCAACAGATACGCAGTATTTT
CASSLRLATDTQYF
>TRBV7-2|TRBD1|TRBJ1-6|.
TGTGCCAGCAGCTTAGTTGGGACAGGCGGAAATTCACCCCTCCACTTT
CASSLVGTGGNSPLHF
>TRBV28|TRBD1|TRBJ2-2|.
TGTGCCAGCAGTTTCAGCAGGGGGCGCCCCGGGGAGCTGTTTTTT
CASSFSRGRPGELFF
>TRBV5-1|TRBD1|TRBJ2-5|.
TGCGCCAGCAGCCTGGGACAGGGGGAAGAGACCCAGTACTTC
CASSLGQGEETQYF
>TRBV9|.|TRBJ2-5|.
TGTGCCAGCAGCGTGGGGTCGCTAGCCCACCAAGAGACCCAGTACTTC
CASSVGSLAHQETQYF
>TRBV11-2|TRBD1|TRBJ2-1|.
TGTGCCAGCAGCATCCGGACAGGGCAGCCCTACAATGAGCAGTTCTTC
CASSIRTGQPYNEQFF
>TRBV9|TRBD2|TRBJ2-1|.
TGTGCCAGCAGCGTAGATGGGACTAGCGGGGGATGGGGTAATGAGCAGTTCTTC
CASSVDGTSGGWGNEQFF
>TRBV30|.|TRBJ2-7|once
TGTGCCTGGACTCCCGGGACACCCAGCTCCTACGAGCAGTACTTC
CAWTPGTPSSYEQYF
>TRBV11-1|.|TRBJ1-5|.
TGTGCCAGCAGCTTAGCGAAAGGGACAAATAGCAATCAGCCCCAGCATTTT
CASSLAKGTNSNQPQHF
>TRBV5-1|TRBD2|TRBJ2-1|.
TGCGCCAGCAGCTTAGGACTAGCGGGAGCCTACAATGAGCAGTTCTTC
CASSLGLAGAYNEQFF
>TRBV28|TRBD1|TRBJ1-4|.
TGTGCCAGCAGTTATCCGGGACAGCCTAATGAAAAACTGTTTTTT
CASSYPGQPNEKLFF
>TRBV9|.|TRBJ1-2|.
TGTGCCAGCAGCGGGTACAGCAGTGGCTACACCTTC
CASSGYSSGYTF
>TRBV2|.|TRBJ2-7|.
TGTGCCAGCACGGGGGACTCCTACGAGCAGTACTTC
CASTGDSYEQYF
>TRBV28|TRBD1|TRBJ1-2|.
TGTGCCAGCAGTCGGAGGGACAGGGGAGATGGCTACACCTTC
CASSRRDRGDGYTF
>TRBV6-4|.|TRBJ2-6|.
TGTGCCAGCAGTGACTCAGCCGGGGCCAACGTCCTGACTTTC
CASSDSAGANVLTF
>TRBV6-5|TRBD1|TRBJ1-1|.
TGTGCCAGCAGTTGGGGGGGGACAGGGACTGAAGCTTTCTTT
CASSWGGTGTEAFF
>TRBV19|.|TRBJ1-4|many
TGTGCCACGAGGCGGGGCGGAATTGCAACTAATGAAAAACTGTTTTTT
CATRRGGIATNEKLFF
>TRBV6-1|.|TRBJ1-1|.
TGTGCCAGCAGTGAAATGAGACGGACTTTCTCCTCGATGAACACTGAAGCTTTCTTT
CASSEMRRTFSSMNTEAFF
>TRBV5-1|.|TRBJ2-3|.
TGCGCCAGCCAGGGAGGTTCAGATACGCAGTATTTT
CASQGGSDTQYF
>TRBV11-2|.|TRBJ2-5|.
TGTGCCAGCAGCTTAGGCCCTGTCTTGGCGACCCAGTACTTC
CASSLGPVLATQYF
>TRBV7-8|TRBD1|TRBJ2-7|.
TGTGCCAGCAGCCTGGACAGGGCCTCGGGCGAGCAGTACTTC
CASSLDRASGEQYF
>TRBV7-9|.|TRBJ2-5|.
TGTGCCAGCAGCTCGAGTCTAGCTCTTCAAGAGACCCAGTACTTC
CASSSSLALQETQYF
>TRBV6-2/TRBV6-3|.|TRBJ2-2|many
TGTGCCAGCAGTTACTCGGAGGCCGGGGAGCTGTTTTTT
CASSYSEAGELFF
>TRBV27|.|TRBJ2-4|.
TGTGCCAGCACCGACCGGAGAGGGTCCAAAAACATTCAGTACTTC
CASTDRRGSKNIQYF
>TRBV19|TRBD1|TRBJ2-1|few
TGTGCCAGTAGCTGGAACGACAGGGGAGCCTACAATGAGCAGTTCTTC
CASSWNDRGAYNEQFF
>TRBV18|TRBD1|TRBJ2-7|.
TGTGCCAGCTCACCGTTCCAGGGGGCGCGGGAGCAGTACTTC
CASSPFQGAREQYF
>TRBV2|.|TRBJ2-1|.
TGTGCCAGCAGCCTCTCTGGAGGGAATGAGCAGTTCTTC
CASSLSGGNEQFF
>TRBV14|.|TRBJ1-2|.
TGTGCCAGCAGCCCCGAGGATCGTTATGGCTACACCTTC
CASSPEDRYGYTF
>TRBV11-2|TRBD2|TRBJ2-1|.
TGTGCCAGCAGCCGAGTCAACCCGGGACTAGGAGGGCATGAGCAGTTCTTC
CASSRVNPGLGGHEQFF
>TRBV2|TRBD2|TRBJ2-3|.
TGTGCCAGCAGTTTACTAGCGGCTAGCACAGATACGCAGTATTTT
CASSLLAASTDTQYF
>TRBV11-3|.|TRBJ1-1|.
TGTGCCAGCAGCTTAACGACACAGGCTGAAGCTTTCTTT
CASSLTTQAEAFF
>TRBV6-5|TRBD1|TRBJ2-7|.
TGTGCCAGCAGTTACGGGACAGGGGTGACCTACGAGCAGTACTTC
CASSYGTGVTYEQYF
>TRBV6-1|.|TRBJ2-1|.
TGTGCCAGCAGTGAAGGCAGGGGTCAGGGGCAGTTCTTC
CASSEGRGQGQFF
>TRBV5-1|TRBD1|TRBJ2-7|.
TGCGCCAGCAGTCCCGGGACAGGCATCTACGAGCAGTACTTC
CASSPGTGIYEQYF
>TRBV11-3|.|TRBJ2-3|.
TGTGCCAGCAGCTTAGACGGGACTTACAAAGATACGCAGTATTTT
CASSLDGTYKDTQYF
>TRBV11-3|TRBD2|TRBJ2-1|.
TGTGCCAGCAGCTTGTTACTAGCGGGAGGGCTCAGTGAGCAGTTCTTC
CASSLLLAGGLSEQFF
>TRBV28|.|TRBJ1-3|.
TGTGCCAGCAGCCGTCAGATCTCTGGAAACACCATATATTTT
CASSRQISGNTIYF
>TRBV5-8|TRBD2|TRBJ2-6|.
TGTGCCAGCAGCACGGGGGGATTCTCTGGGGCCAACGTCCTGACTTTC
CASSTGGFSGANVLTF
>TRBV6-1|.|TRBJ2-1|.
TGTGCCAGCAGTGCAGTACGACTCGACTCCTACAATGAGCAGTTCTTC
CASSAVRLDSYNEQFF